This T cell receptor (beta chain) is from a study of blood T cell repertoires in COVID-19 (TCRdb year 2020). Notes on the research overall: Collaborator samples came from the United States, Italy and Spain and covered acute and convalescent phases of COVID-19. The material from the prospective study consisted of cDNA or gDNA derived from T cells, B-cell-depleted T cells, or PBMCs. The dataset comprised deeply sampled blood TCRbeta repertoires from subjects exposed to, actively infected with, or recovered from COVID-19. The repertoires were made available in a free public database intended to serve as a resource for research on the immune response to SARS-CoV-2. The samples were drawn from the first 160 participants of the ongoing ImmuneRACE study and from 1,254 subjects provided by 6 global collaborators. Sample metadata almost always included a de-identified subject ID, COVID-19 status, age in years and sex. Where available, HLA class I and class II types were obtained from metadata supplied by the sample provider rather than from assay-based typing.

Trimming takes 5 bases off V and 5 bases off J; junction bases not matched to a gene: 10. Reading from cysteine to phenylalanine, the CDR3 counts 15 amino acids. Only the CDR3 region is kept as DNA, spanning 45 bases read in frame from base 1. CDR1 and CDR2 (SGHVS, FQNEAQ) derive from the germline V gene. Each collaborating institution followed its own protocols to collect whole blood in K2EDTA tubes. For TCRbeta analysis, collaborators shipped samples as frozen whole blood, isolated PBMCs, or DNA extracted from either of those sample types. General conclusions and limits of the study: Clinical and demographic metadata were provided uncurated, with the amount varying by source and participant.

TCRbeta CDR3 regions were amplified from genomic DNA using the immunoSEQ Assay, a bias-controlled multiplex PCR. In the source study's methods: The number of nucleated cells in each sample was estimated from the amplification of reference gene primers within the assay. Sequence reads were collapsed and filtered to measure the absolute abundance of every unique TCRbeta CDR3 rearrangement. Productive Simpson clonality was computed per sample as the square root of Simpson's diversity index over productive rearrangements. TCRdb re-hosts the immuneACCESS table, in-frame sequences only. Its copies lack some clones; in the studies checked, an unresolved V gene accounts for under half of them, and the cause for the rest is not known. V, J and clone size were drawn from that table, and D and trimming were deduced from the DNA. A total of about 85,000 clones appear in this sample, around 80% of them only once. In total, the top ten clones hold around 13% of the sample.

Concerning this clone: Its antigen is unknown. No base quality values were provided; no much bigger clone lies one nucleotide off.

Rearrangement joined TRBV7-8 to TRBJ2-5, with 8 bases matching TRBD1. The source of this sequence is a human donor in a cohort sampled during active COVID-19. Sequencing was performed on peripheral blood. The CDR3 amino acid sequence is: CASSRATGDGETQYF. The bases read TGTGCCAGCAGCCGCGCGACAGGGGACGGTGAGACCCAGTACTTC.